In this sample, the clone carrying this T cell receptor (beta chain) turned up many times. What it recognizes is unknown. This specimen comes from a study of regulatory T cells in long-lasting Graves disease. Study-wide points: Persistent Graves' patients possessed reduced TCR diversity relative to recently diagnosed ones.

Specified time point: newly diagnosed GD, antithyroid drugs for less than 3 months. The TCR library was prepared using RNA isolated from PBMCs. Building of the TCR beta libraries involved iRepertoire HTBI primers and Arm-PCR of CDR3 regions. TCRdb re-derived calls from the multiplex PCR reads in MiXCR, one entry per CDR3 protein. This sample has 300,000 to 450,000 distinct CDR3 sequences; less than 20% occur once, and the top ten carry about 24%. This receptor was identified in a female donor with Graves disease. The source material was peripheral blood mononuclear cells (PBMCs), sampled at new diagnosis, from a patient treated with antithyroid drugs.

The CDR3 is CASSGQGQETQYF. The CDR3 DNA follows: TGTGCCAGCAGTGGACAGGGCCAAGAGACCCAGTACTTC. The chain combines TRBV2 with TRBJ2-5; 7 bases are a match to TRBD1. In germline, CDR1 is SNHLY, CDR2 FYNNEI. Trimming at V came to 4 bases and at J to 1 base, leaving 0 bases not matched to a gene. The CDR3 length is 13 residues. The full variable domain, with the rest looked up from reference TRBV2 and TRBJ2-5, is EPEVTQTPSHQVTQMGQEVILRCVPISNHLYFYWYRQILGQKVEFLVSFYNNEISEKSEIFDDQFSVERPDGSNFTLKIRSTKLEDSAMYFCASSGQGQETQYFGPGTRLLVL.